This T cell receptor (beta chain) emerged from a study of blood T cells in healthy people across ages. The use of a sample-barcoded 5' primer and a J-beta primer mix characterized a second PCR of roughly 6 to 11 cycles. TCRdb reprocessed the 5' RACE reads with MiXCR, giving one entry per CDR3 protein. The sample carries around 650,000 distinct CDR3 sequences, roughly 41% recorded once. CDR3 length: 16 residues. Germline CDR1 and CDR2: MNHEY and SVGEGT. Deletions cut 0 bases from V and 7 bases from J, with 16 bases between. The chain joins TRBV6-2 or TRBV6-3 to TRBJ2-1, with D perhaps TRBD2 (6 bases). Sequenced input: blood. The receptor comes from an elderly man in good health. The CDR3 nucleotides read TGTGCCAGCAGTTACTCCGGCGGGACCTTCGGTAATGAGCAGTTCTTC. Its protein product is CASSYSGGTFGNEQFF.